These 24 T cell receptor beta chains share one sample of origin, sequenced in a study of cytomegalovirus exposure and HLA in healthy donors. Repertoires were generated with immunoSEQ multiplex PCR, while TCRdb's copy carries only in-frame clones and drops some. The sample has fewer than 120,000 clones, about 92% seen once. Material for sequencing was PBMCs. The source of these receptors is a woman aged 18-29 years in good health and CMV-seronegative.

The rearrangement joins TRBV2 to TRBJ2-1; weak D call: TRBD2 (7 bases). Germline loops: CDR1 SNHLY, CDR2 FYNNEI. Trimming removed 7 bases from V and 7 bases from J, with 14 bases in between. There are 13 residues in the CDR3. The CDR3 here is CASNGGGGNEQFF. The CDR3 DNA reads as TGTGCCAGCAATGGGGGGGGCGGTAATGAGCAGTTCTTC.

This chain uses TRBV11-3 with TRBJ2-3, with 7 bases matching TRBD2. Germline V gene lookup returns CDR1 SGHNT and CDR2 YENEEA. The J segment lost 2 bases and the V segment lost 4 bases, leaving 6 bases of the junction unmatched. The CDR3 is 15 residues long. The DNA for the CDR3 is TGTGCCAGCAGCTCCCCTCGGGGGGACACAGATACGCAGTATTTT. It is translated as CASSSPRGDTDTQYF.

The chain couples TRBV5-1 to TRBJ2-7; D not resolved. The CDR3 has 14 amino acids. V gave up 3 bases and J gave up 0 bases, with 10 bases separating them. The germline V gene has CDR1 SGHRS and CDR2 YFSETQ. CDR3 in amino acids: CASSSGTTSYEQYF. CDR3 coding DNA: TGCGCCAGCAGCTCGGGTACGACCTCCTACGAGCAGTACTTC.

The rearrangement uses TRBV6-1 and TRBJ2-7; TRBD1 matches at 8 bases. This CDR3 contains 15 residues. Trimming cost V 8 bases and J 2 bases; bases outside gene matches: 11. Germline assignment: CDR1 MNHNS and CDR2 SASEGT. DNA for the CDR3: TGTGCCAGCCTCCTAGGACAGGGATTAACCTACGAGCAGTACTTC. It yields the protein CASLLGQGLTYEQYF.

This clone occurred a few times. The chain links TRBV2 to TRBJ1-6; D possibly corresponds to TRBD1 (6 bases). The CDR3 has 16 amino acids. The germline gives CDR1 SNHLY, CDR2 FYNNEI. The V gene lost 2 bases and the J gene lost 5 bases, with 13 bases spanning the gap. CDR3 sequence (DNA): TGTGCCAGCAGTGAACAAGGGACACCCAATAATTCACCCCTCCACTTT. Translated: CASSEQGTPNNSPLHF. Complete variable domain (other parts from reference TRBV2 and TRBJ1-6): EPEVTQTPSHQVTQMGQEVILRCVPISNHLYFYWYRQILGQKVEFLVSFYNNEISEKSEIFDDQFSVERPDGSNFTLKIRSTKLEDSAMYFCASSEQGTPNNSPLHFGNGTRLTVT.

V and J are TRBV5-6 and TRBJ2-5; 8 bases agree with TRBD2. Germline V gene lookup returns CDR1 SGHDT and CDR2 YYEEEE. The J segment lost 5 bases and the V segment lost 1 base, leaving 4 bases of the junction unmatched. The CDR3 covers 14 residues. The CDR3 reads CASSLTSGGETQYF. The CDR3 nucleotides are TGTGCCAGCAGCTTGACTAGCGGTGGTGAGACCCAGTACTTC. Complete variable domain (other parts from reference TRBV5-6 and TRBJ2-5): DAGVTQSPTHLIKTRGQQVTLRCSPKSGHDTVSWYQQALGQGPQFIFQYYEEEERQRGNFPDRFSGHQFPNYSSELNVNALLLGDSALYLCASSLTSGGETQYFGPGTRLLVL.

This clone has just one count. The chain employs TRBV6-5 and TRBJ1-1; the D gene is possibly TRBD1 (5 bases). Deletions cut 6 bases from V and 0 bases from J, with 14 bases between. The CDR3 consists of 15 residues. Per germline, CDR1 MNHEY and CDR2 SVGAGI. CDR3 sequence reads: CASSLKYRLNTEAFF. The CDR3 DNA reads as TGTGCCAGCAGCTTGAAATACAGGCTGAACACTGAAGCTTTCTTT.

In DNA form, the CDR3 reads TGCGCCAGCAGCCTCTTTCATGGCCCCAATCAGCCCCAGCATTTT. Translated, it gives CASSLFHGPNQPQHF. The chain couples TRBV4-3 to TRBJ1-5; D is undetermined. CDR1 LGHNA and CDR2 YSLEER come from the germline V gene. The CDR3 sequence is 15 residues long. The V end was cut by 4 bases, the J end by 3 bases, with 13 bases between.

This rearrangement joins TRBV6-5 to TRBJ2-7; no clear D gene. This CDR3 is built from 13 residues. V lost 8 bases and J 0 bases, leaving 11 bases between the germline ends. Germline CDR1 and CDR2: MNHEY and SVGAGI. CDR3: CASRSHSSYEQYF. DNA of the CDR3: TGTGCCAGCCGGTCCCACAGCTCCTACGAGCAGTACTTC.

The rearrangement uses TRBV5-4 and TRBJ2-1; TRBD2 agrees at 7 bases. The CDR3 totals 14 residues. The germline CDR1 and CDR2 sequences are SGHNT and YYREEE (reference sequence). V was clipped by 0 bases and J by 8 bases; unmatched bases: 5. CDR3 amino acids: CASSLVWEGDEQFF. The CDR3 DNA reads TGTGCCAGCAGCTTGGTCTGGGAGGGCGATGAGCAGTTCTTC.

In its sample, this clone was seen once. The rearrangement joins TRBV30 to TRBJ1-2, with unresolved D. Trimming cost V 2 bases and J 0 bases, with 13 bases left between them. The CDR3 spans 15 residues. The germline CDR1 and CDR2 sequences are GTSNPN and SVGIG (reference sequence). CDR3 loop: CAWSLGRPSNYGYTF. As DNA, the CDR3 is TGTGCCTGGAGTCTGGGCAGACCATCTAACTATGGCTACACCTTC.

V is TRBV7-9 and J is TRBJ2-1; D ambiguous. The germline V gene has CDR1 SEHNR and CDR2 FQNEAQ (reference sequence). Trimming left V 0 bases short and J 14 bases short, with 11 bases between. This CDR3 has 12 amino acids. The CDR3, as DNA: TGTGCCAGCAGCTTAGCGATACCCCCAGAGTTCTTC. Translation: CASSLAIPPEFF.

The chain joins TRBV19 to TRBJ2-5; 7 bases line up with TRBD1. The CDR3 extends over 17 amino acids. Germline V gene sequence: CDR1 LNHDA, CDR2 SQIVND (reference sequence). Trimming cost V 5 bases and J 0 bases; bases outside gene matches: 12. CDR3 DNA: TGTGCCAGTAGTCTCCTGGGACGACAGGGATACCAAGAGACCCAGTACTTC. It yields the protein CASSLLGRQGYQETQYF.

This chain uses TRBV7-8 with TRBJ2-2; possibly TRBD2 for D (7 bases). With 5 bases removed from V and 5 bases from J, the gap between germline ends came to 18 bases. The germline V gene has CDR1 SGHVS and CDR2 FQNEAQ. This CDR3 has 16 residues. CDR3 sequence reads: CASSTSRGGETGELFF. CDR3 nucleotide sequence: TGTGCCAGCAGCACAAGTAGGGGGGGCGAAACCGGGGAGCTGTTTTTT. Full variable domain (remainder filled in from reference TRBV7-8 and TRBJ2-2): GAGVSQSPRYKVAKRGQDVALRCDPISGHVSLFWYQQALGQGPEFLTYFQNEAQLDKSGLPSDRFFAERPEGSVSTLKIQRTQQEDSAVYLCASSTSRGGETGELFFGEGSRLTVL.

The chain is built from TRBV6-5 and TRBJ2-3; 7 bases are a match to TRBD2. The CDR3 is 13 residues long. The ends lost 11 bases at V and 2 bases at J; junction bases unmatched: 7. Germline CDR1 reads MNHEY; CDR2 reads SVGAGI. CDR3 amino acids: CAAARGDTDTQYF. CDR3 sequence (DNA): TGTGCCGCAGCTCGGGGGGACACAGATACGCAGTATTTT.

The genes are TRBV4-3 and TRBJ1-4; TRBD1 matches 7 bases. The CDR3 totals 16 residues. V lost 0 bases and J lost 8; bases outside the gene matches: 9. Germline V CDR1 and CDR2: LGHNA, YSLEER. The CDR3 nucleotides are TGCGCCAGCAGCCAAGATCTAACAGGGGCGGGAGAAAAACTGTTTTTT. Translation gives CASSQDLTGAGEKLFF.

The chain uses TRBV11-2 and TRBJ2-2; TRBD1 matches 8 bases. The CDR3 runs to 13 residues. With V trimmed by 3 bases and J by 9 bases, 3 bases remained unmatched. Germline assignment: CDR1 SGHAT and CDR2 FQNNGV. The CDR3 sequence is CASSFDRGWELFF. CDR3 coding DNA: TGTGCCAGCAGCTTCGACAGGGGTTGGGAGCTGTTTTTT. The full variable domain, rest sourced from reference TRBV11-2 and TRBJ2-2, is EAGVAQSPRYKIIEKRQSVAFWCNPISGHATLYWYQQILGQGPKLLIQFQNNGVVDDSQLPKDRFSAERLKGVDSTLKIQPAKLEDSAVYLCASSFDRGWELFFGEGSRLTVL.

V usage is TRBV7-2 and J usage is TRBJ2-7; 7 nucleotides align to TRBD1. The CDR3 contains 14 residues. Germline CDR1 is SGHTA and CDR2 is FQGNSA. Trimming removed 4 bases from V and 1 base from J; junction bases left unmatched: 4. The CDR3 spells CASSYRDSSYEQYF. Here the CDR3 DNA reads TGTGCCAGCAGCTACCGGGACAGTTCCTACGAGCAGTACTTC.

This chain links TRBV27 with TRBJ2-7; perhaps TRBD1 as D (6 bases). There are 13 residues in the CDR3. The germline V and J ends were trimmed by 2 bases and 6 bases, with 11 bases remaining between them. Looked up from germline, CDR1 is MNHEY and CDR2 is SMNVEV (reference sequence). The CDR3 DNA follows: TGTGCCAGCAGTTTAAACAGGGTTGGCGAGCAGTACTTC. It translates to CASSLNRVGEQYF.

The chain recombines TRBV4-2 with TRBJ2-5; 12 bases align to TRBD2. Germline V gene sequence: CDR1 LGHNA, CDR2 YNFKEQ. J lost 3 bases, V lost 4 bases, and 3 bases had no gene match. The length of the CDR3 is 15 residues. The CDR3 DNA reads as TGTGCCAGCAGCCTTCGACTAGCGGGAGAAGAGACCCAGTACTTC. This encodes CASSLRLAGEETQYF.

The CDR3 loop reads CASSRGPRGSYEQYF. Written as DNA, the CDR3 is TGTGCCAGCAGCCGGGGTCCGCGGGGGTCCTACGAGCAGTACTTC. V usage is TRBV28 and J usage is TRBJ2-7; 7 bases align to TRBD2. V was pared by 6 bases and J by 1 base, with 9 bases of the junction left unmatched. This CDR3 has 15 amino acids. The germline gives CDR1 MDHEN, CDR2 SYDVKM.

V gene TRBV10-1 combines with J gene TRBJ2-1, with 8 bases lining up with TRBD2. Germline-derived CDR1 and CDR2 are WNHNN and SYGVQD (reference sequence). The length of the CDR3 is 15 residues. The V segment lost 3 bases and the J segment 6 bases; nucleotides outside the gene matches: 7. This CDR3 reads CASSDGAGGGNEQFF. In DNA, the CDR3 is TGCGCCAGCAGTGATGGGGCGGGGGGAGGCAATGAGCAGTTCTTC.

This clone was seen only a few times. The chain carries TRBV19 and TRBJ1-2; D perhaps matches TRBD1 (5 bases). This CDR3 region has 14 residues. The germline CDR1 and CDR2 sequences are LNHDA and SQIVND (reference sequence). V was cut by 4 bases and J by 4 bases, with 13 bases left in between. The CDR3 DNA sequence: TGTGCCAGTAGTAACAGACAGCACCTCTATGGCTACACCTTC. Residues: CASSNRQHLYGYTF.

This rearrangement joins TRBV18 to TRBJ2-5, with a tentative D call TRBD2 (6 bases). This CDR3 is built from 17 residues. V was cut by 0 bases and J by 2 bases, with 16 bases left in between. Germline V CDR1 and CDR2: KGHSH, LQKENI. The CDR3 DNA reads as TGTGCCAGCTCACCACCAATTAGGGACTCAAGACAAGAGACCCAGTACTTC. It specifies CASSPPIRDSRQETQYF.